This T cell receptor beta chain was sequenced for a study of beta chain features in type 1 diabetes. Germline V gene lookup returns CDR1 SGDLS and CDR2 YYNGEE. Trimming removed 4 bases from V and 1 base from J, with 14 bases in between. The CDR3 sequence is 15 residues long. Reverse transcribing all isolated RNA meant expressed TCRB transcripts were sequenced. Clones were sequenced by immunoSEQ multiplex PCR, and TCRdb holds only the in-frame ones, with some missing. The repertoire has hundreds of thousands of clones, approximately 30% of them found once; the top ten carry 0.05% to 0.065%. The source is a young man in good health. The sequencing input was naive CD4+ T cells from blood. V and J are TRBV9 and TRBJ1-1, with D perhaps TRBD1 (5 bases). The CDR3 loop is CASSRQTRTNTEAFF. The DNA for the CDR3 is TGTGCCAGCAGCCGACAGACACGGACGAACACTGAAGCTTTCTTT.